One sample yielded the 20 T cell receptor beta chains listed below, sequenced in a study of vaccination effects on CD4 cells after COVID-19. These receptors have no known antigen. Using viral peptide pools, the ViraFEST assay grew out antigen-specific CD4+ T cells prior to sequencing. Culture lasted under 13 days before CD4+ T cell isolation. Neither prior SARS-CoV-2 infection nor positive nucleocapsid antibodies were present in the vaccine recipients. The method was immunoSEQ multiplex PCR; TCRdb's version includes in-frame clones alone and lacks a portion of them. The sample lists about 43,000 clones, 70% to 80% seen once, with approximately 10% in the top ten. Sequencing was performed on CD4+ T cells from PBMCs cultured with SARS-CoV-2 spike peptides, taken before COVID-19 vaccination. Source of these receptors: a human donor who received a COVID-19 vaccine.

The chain uses TRBV24-1 and TRBJ2-7; D may correspond to TRBD1 or TRBD2 (5 bases each). The length of the CDR3 is 18 residues. Germline V lookup: CDR1 KGHDR, CDR2 SFDVKD. V lost 0 bases and J lost 2, with 19 bases in between. The CDR3: CATSDLIPGTRCAYEQYV. CDR3 bases: TGTGCCACCAGTGATTTGATTCCGGGGACCCGATGCGCCTACGAGCAGTACGTC.

The J gene is TRBJ2-1, the V gene TRBV15, with D maybe TRBD1 (6 bases). The CDR3 runs to 15 residues. CDR1 is LNHNV, CDR2 YYDKDF, per germline (reference sequence). Trimming took off 4 bases at V and 0 bases at J, with 10 bases between the two ends. The CDR3 sequence is CATSKGQISYNEQFF. CDR3 nucleotide sequence: TGTGCCACCAGCAAAGGACAGATCTCCTACAATGAGCAGTTCTTC.

This chain uses TRBV5-4 with TRBJ2-3; D is unclear. The CDR3 consists of 13 residues. Trimming took off 2 bases at V and 1 base at J, with 5 bases between the two ends. CDR1 SGHNT and CDR2 YYREEE come from the germline V gene (reference sequence). For the CDR3, the DNA is TGTGCCAGCAGCTTCCGTGGCACAGATACGCAGTATTTT. This encodes CASSFRGTDTQYF.

The chain is built from TRBV19 and TRBJ2-1, with TRBD2 matching over 9 bases. V shed 3 bases and J 10 bases; nucleotides not matched to a gene: 7. Germline V gene data show CDR1 as LNHDA and CDR2 as SQIVND (reference sequence). CDR3 length equals 14 residues. In DNA form, the CDR3 reads TGTGCCAGTAGTATGGGACTAGCCTCGAGCGAGCAGTTCTTC. It codes for CASSMGLASSEQFF.

The chain joins TRBV29-1 to TRBJ2-5, with D uncertain. CDR1 is SQVTM and CDR2 is ANQGSEA in the germline V gene. This CDR3 is built from 12 residues. Trimming stripped 2 bases from V and 5 bases from J, with 9 bases between. As DNA, the CDR3 is TGCAGCGTTGAATACTACGGGGAGACCCAGTACTTC. This sequence encodes CSVEYYGETQYF.

The chain employs TRBV5-1 and TRBJ1-5; 8 bases are a match to TRBD1. With V trimmed by 7 bases and J by 1 base, 7 bases remained unmatched. This CDR3 spans 15 amino acids. Germline lookup yields CDR1 SGHRS and CDR2 YFSETQ. In DNA, the CDR3 is TGCGCCAGCGCTCCAGGGGGCGGGAGCAATCAGCCCCAGCATTTT. Translated: CASAPGGGSNQPQHF. Supplemented by reference TRBV5-1 and TRBJ1-5, the full variable domain reads KAGVTQTPRYLIKTRGQQVTLSCSPISGHRSVSWYQQTPGQGLQFLFEYFSETQRNKGNFPGRFSGRQFSNSRSEMNVSTLELGDSALYLCASAPGGGSNQPQHFGDGTRLSIL.

The gene calls are TRBV27 and TRBJ1-1, with D possibly being TRBD1 (5 bases). Germline CDR1 and CDR2: MNHEY and SMNVEV (reference sequence). The CDR3 loop spans 13 amino acids. Trimming took 3 bases from V and 3 from J, leaving 8 bases between them. Here the CDR3 DNA reads TGTGCCAGCAGTTTTGACAGTCACACTGAAGCTTTCTTT. Translating it yields CASSFDSHTEAFF.

CDR3 in DNA: TGTGCCACCAGTGATTGGGGGACGGGAACCCAAGAGACCCAGTACTTC. This translates into CATSDWGTGTQETQYF. V usage is TRBV24-1 and J usage is TRBJ2-5; D possibly uses TRBD1 or TRBD2 (5 bases each). This CDR3 has 16 residues. V was cut by 2 bases and J by 1 base, with 13 bases left in between. The V gene's germline CDR1 is KGHDR and CDR2 SFDVKD.

The rearrangement joins TRBV7-2 to TRBJ1-6; the match to TRBD1 covers 9 bases. This CDR3 contains 15 residues. V was clipped by 4 bases and J by 7 bases; unmatched bases: 5. Germline loops: CDR1 SGHTA, CDR2 FQGNSA. This CDR3 is CASSSRTGENSPLHF. CDR3 nucleotide sequence: TGTGCCAGCAGCTCCAGGACAGGGGAAAATTCACCCCTCCACTTT.

This sequence joins TRBV6-5 and TRBJ2-5; 11 positions agree with TRBD1. The CDR3 runs 14 residues. Germline V gene data show CDR1 as MNHEY and CDR2 as SVGAGI. V was clipped by 8 bases and J by 13 bases; unmatched bases: 15. As DNA, the CDR3 is TGTGCCAGCGTTTTAAGTCGGACAGGGGGCTTTTCGTACTTC. It translates to CASVLSRTGGFSYF.

This clone was recorded a few times. J is TRBJ1-1 and V is TRBV6-6, with a tentative D call TRBD1 (6 bases). V lost 5 bases and J 11 bases, leaving 21 bases between the germline ends. The CDR3 sequence is 14 residues long. Germline V lookup: CDR1 MNHNY, CDR2 SVGAGI (reference sequence). CDR3 sequence: CASSKPTGEGHAFF. CDR3 nucleotide sequence: TGTGCCAGCAGTAAACCGACAGGCGAAGGGCACGCTTTCTTT.

The genes are TRBV2 and TRBJ2-2, with TRBD1 matching over 7 bases. V lost 3 bases, J lost 7 bases, and 5 bases stayed unmatched. Per the germline V gene, CDR1 is SNHLY and CDR2 is FYNNEI. The CDR3 runs to 14 residues. CDR3 in DNA: TGTGCCAGCAGTGACGTCAGGGGGTACGGGGAGCTGTTTTTT. This encodes CASSDVRGYGELFF.

This chain joins TRBV5-6 and TRBJ1-6, with D uncertain. V lost 4 bases and J 6 bases, leaving 11 bases between the germline ends. In germline, CDR1 is SGHDT, CDR2 YYEEEE. The CDR3 consists of 14 residues. The DNA of the CDR3 is TGTGCCAGCAGCACCCCCGCTCCTAATTCACCCCTCCACTTT. It translates to CASSTPAPNSPLHF.

V is TRBV27 and J is TRBJ2-5, with D perhaps TRBD1 (5 bases). Looked up from germline, CDR1 is MNHEY and CDR2 is SMNVEV (reference sequence). The CDR3 runs 15 residues. Trimming took off 0 bases at V and 5 bases at J, with 13 bases between the two ends. The CDR3 DNA reads TGTGCCAGCAGTTTATCGGGTAGGGGTTTGGAGACCCAGTACTTC. Amino acid sequence: CASSLSGRGLETQYF.

The chain couples TRBV27 to TRBJ1-2; 7 nucleotides agree with TRBD1. This CDR3 contains 16 residues. Germline assignment: CDR1 MNHEY and CDR2 SMNVEV (reference sequence). The J segment lost 8 bases and the V segment lost 5 bases, leaving 17 bases of the junction unmatched. The CDR3 reads CASSPGTVLFYRGYTF. DNA for the CDR3: TGTGCCAGCAGTCCTGGGACAGTACTATTTTATCGCGGCTACACCTTC.

This chain connects TRBV24-1 to TRBJ2-6; tentative D call: TRBD2 (5 bases). The ends were cut back, 7 bases at V and 4 bases at J, with 7 bases in the middle. In germline, CDR1 is KGHDR, CDR2 SFDVKD. This CDR3 has 13 amino acids. In DNA form, the CDR3 reads TGTGCCACCAGGGGAGCGGGGGCCAACGTCCTGACTTTC. This sequence encodes CATRGAGANVLTF.

This clone was found once. This chain connects TRBV7-2 to TRBJ1-5; 8 bases agree with TRBD1. CDR3 size: 14 residues. Germline CDR1 is SGHTA and CDR2 is FQGNSA. Trimming took 5 bases from V and 4 from J; bases not matched to a gene: 4. The CDR3: CASSPRTGNQPQHF. The DNA for the CDR3 is TGTGCCAGCAGCCCTCGGACAGGGAATCAGCCCCAGCATTTT.

This chain uses TRBV2 with TRBJ1-2; D remains ambiguous. The CDR3 consists of 12 residues. Germline values: CDR1 SNHLY, CDR2 FYNNEI. The V end lost 7 bases, the J end lost 4 bases, and 10 bases lay between the germline ends. The CDR3 spells CASNPLFYGYTF. The CDR3 bases are TGTGCCAGCAACCCCCTCTTCTATGGCTACACCTTC.

The genes are TRBV7-2 and TRBJ1-4; no definite D call. From germline, CDR1 is SGHTA and CDR2 FQGNSA. The CDR3 has 14 amino acids. The V gene lost 2 bases and the J gene lost 7 bases, with 11 bases spanning the gap. The CDR3 reads CASSLSLGGEKLFF. The DNA of the CDR3 is TGTGCCAGCAGCTTAAGTCTGGGAGGTGAAAAACTGTTTTTT.

The chain is built from TRBV7-9 and TRBJ2-5, with a possible D match to TRBD2 (6 bases). V lost 1 base, J lost 5 bases, and 11 bases lay in between. The CDR3 sequence is 14 residues long. CDR1 is SEHNR, CDR2 FQNEAQ, per germline (reference sequence). The CDR3 here is CASSLDWLAETQYF. CDR3 sequence (DNA): TGTGCCAGCAGCTTAGATTGGCTAGCGGAGACCCAGTACTTC.